What follows is one T cell receptor (beta chain) and its context. Clones were sequenced by immunoSEQ multiplex PCR, and TCRdb holds only the in-frame ones, with some missing. The table includes approximately 82,000 clones, over 70% detected once. This sample was taken from a study of OX40 agonist ivuxolimab in advanced cancers. The sequencing here drew on CD4+ or CD8+ T cells sorted from blood, taken in a trial of the OX40 agonist ivuxolimab. This clonotype was obtained from an adult with an advanced solid tumor such as melanoma, head and neck, liver or kidney cancer.

Here the CDR3 reads CASSLTGRVSSGYTF. The CDR3 region has the DNA TGTGCCAGCAGTTTAACGGGGCGCGTATCATCGGGCTACACCTTC. The V call is TRBV28, the J call TRBJ1-2, with a possible D match to TRBD1 (5 bases). V lost 2 bases, J lost 8 bases, and 18 bases lay in between. The CDR3 consists of 15 residues. From germline, CDR1 is MDHEN and CDR2 SYDVKM.